This TCR beta chain derives from a study of blood T cell repertoires in COVID-19. Study context: COVID-19 samples, acute and convalescent, were from the United States, Italy and Spain.

Libraries were prepared by immunoSEQ multiplex PCR; TCRdb keeps only in-frame clonotypes and omits some of them. Of fewer than 150,000 clones in the sample, about 85% were seen once. The CDR3 length is 15 residues. The germline CDR1 and CDR2 sequences are SGDLS and YYNGEE. V lost 6 bases, J lost 0 bases, and 15 bases lay in between. This chain connects TRBV9 to TRBJ1-1; D remains unclear. The sample comprised peripheral blood. The receptor was isolated from a man aged 45-65 years with acute or convalescent COVID-19. The CDR3 loop reads CASTLAGTMNTEAFF. CDR3 sequence (DNA): TGTGCCAGCACCCTAGCGGGTACTATGAACACTGAAGCTTTCTTT.